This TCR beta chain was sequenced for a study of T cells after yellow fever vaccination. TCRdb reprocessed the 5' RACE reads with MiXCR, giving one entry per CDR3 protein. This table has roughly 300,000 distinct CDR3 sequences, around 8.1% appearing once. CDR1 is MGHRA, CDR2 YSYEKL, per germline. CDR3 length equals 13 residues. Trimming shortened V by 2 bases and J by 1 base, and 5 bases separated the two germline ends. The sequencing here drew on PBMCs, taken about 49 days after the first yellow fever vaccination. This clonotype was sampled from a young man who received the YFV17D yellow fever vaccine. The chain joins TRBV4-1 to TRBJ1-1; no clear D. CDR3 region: CASSQRENTEAFF. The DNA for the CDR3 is TGCGCCAGCAGCCAAAGGGAGAACACTGAAGCTTTCTTT.